This passage covers 19 T cell receptor beta chains from one sample sequenced in a study of T-cell memory formation after mild COVID-19. TCRdb itself ran the 5' RACE reads through MiXCR, one entry per CDR3 protein. The data contain around 510,000 distinct CDR3 sequences, about 20% of them singletons. The specimen was PBMCs or a T cell subset sorted from them (not recorded which). These receptors were taken from an adult woman who had mild COVID-19 (a few samples of this study predate the infection). Cell type and time point are not known.

The rearrangement links TRBV29-1 to TRBJ1-2; TRBD1 is a possible D gene (6 bases). Per the germline V gene, CDR1 is SQVTM and CDR2 is ANQGSEA. V shed 6 bases and J shed 8 bases, with 10 bases lying between them. The CDR3 contains 10 residues. CDR3 loop: CSVHRDGYTF. For the CDR3, the DNA is TGCAGCGTCCACAGGGACGGCTACACCTTC.

This chain joins TRBV4-1 and TRBJ1-2, with 9 nucleotides matching TRBD1. Looked up from germline, CDR1 is MGHRA and CDR2 is YSYEKL. The CDR3 extends over 17 amino acids. V gave up 6 bases and J gave up 5 bases; unmatched junction bases: 16. This CDR3 is CASRDEQGATLFYGYTF. CDR3 sequence (DNA): TGCGCCAGCAGGGATGAACAGGGGGCGACCTTGTTTTATGGCTACACCTTC.

The genes are TRBV3-1 and TRBJ1-1; 10 nucleotides line up with TRBD1. The CDR3 runs 15 residues. V trimming: 4 bases; J trimming: 4 bases; junction bases outside the gene matches: 6. The germline CDR1 and CDR2 sequences are LGHDT and YNNKEL (reference sequence). For the CDR3, the DNA is TGTGCCAGCAGCCCCCTGACAGGGGGCCCCACTGAAGCTTTCTTT. Its translation is CASSPLTGGPTEAFF. The whole variable domain, filled in from reference TRBV3-1 and TRBJ1-1, reads DTAVSQTPKYLVTQMGNDKSIKCEQNLGHDTMYWYKQDSKKFLKIMFSYNNKELIINETVPNRFSPKSPDKAHLNLHINSLELGDSAVYFCASSPLTGGPTEAFFGQGTRLTVV.

The chain has TRBV19 and TRBJ2-5, with 12 bases lining up with TRBD2. Germline assignment: CDR1 LNHDA and CDR2 SQIVND (reference sequence). Germline trimming cut 10 bases from V and 2 bases from J; bases unmatched to any gene: 2. The CDR3 extends over 13 amino acids. The CDR3 reads CATGTSGQETQYF. As DNA, the CDR3 is TGTGCCACCGGGACTAGCGGGCAAGAGACCCAGTACTTC.

This clonotype was counted many times. J is TRBJ2-3 and V is TRBV7-9; D unresolved. This CDR3 is 15 amino acids long. Germline CDR1 SEHNR, CDR2 FQNEAQ (reference sequence). V lost 5 bases and J 3 bases, leaving 15 bases between the germline ends. The CDR3 region has the DNA TGTGCCAGCAGCACCATACAGCTAGGAACAGATACGCAGTATTTT. This gives the protein CASSTIQLGTDTQYF.

This clonotype was counted a few times. The genes are TRBV9 and TRBJ1-1; D uncertain. Germline V gene lookup returns CDR1 SGDLS and CDR2 YYNGEE. The V gene lost 4 bases and the J gene lost 4 bases, with 14 bases spanning the gap. The CDR3 runs 14 residues. CDR3 loop: CASSNTLRGTEAFF. As DNA, the CDR3 is TGTGCCAGCAGCAACACACTTCGGGGCACTGAAGCTTTCTTT.

This clonotype was counted only a few times. This chain joins TRBV11-2 and TRBJ1-1, with TRBD1 identical over 7 bases. The V gene end was trimmed by 1 base and the J gene end by 8 bases; junction bases not matched to a gene: 16. The CDR3 covers 17 residues. CDR1 and CDR2 from the germline V gene are SGHAT and FQNNGV. This CDR3 is CASSLVADRSAVREAFF. CDR3 coding DNA: TGTGCCAGCAGCTTAGTGGCGGACAGGAGCGCCGTTAGGGAAGCTTTCTTT.

This clonotype was seen only a few times. The V call is TRBV9, the J call TRBJ2-2, with TRBD2 identical over 9 bases. In germline, CDR1 is SGDLS, CDR2 YYNGEE. The J segment lost 3 bases and the V segment lost 3 bases, leaving 3 bases of the junction unmatched. The CDR3 is 15 amino acids. The CDR3 loop reads CASSGLADYTGELFF. CDR3 in DNA: TGTGCCAGCAGCGGACTAGCGGACTACACCGGGGAGCTGTTTTTT.

This clonotype was seen more than once but under ten times. The chain joins TRBV11-2 to TRBJ1-1, with D possibly TRBD1 on 6 matching bases. Deletions cut 2 bases from V and 0 bases from J, with 10 bases between. This CDR3 region has 15 residues. Germline lookup yields CDR1 SGHAT and CDR2 FQNNGV. The CDR3 DNA reads as TGTGCCAGCAGCTTAATGGGGACATTGAACACTGAAGCTTTCTTT. Translated: CASSLMGTLNTEAFF.

The V and J genes are TRBV6-2 or TRBV6-3 and TRBJ2-7; 13 bases are a match to TRBD2. Germline CDR1 and CDR2: MNHEY and SVGEGT. V lost 0 bases and J lost 1; bases outside the gene matches: 3. CDR3 length: 17 amino acids. The CDR3 is CASSYSGLAGRSYEQYF. The DNA for the CDR3 is TGTGCCAGCAGTTACTCGGGACTAGCGGGACGGTCCTACGAGCAGTACTTC.

The V call is TRBV7-8, the J call TRBJ1-5, with 7 bases matching TRBD1. Germline V gives CDR1 SGHVS, CDR2 FQNEAQ. The ends lost 6 bases at V and 5 bases at J; junction bases unmatched: 13. CDR3 size: 16 residues. CDR3 amino acids: CASSPNRGGVHQPQHF. CDR3 bases: TGTGCCAGCAGTCCTAACAGGGGAGGGGTTCATCAGCCCCAGCATTTT.

V usage is TRBV5-1 and J usage is TRBJ2-3, with TRBD1 matching over 9 bases. J gave up 4 bases and V 1 base, and 7 bases lay outside the gene matches. CDR3 length: 16 residues. CDR1 is SGHRS, CDR2 YFSETQ, per germline. The CDR3 loop is CASSLSGTGFPDTQYF. DNA of the CDR3: TGCGCCAGCAGCTTGTCCGGGACAGGGTTTCCAGATACGCAGTATTTT.

V usage is TRBV6-2 or TRBV6-3 and J usage is TRBJ2-1; D is possibly TRBD1 or TRBD2 (5 bases each). The germline gives CDR1 MNHEY, CDR2 SVGEGT. CDR3 length: 16 residues. V lost 2 bases, J lost 5 bases, and 16 bases lay in between. The DNA for the CDR3 is TGTGCCAGCAGTTACGGGGACCCCAAAGGGGACAATGAGCAGTTCTTC. Its protein product is CASSYGDPKGDNEQFF.

The V and J genes are TRBV2 and TRBJ2-1; 16 bases map to TRBD2. The CDR3 is 13 amino acids. Losses at the gene ends were 11 bases for V and 10 bases for J; bases not matched to a gene: 5. Germline CDR1 reads SNHLY; CDR2 reads FYNNEI. CDR3 in DNA: TGTGCCGGGACTAGCGGGGGGGCCGGAGAGCAGTTCTTC. Its protein is CAGTSGGAGEQFF.

This chain joins TRBV5-6 and TRBJ2-7; the match to TRBD1 covers 8 bases. Looked up from germline, CDR1 is SGHDT and CDR2 is YYEEEE. The CDR3 totals 14 residues. The J segment lost 2 bases and the V segment lost 4 bases, leaving 5 bases of the junction unmatched. The CDR3 spells CASSQLQGAYEQYF. The CDR3, as DNA: TGTGCCAGCAGCCAACTACAGGGGGCCTACGAGCAGTACTTC.

In its sample, this clonotype was seen once. This rearrangement joins TRBV20-1 to TRBJ2-3; 8 bases are shared with TRBD2. The CDR3 length is 16 residues. J lost 4 bases, V lost 6 bases, and 15 bases had no gene match. Looked up from germline, CDR1 is DFQATT and CDR2 is SNEGSKA (reference sequence). The CDR3 protein is CSALDEAGVGPDTQYF. As DNA, the CDR3 is TGCAGTGCCTTAGACGAAGCGGGAGTGGGCCCAGATACGCAGTATTTT.

This chain joins TRBV5-4 and TRBJ2-5; D is uncertain. V dropped 4 bases and J dropped 9 bases, with 10 bases sitting between them. The germline gives CDR1 SGHNT, CDR2 YYREEE (reference sequence). The CDR3 runs to 11 residues. DNA for the CDR3: TGTGCCAGCAGCGCACGTGGGCCCCAGTACTTC. Protein product: CASSARGPQYF.

The chain employs TRBV7-6 and TRBJ1-2; TRBD1 might be the D (5 bases). This CDR3 region has 15 residues. CDR1 and CDR2 from the germline V gene are SGHVS and FNYEAQ. The germline V and J ends were trimmed by 1 base and 6 bases, with 15 bases remaining between them. The CDR3 region is CASSLGGGGSNGYTF. The CDR3 region has the DNA TGTGCCAGCAGCTTAGGGGGGGGTGGCAGCAATGGCTACACCTTC.

The gene calls are TRBV7-6 and TRBJ2-3; either TRBD1 or TRBD2 may fit D (6 bases each). V was shortened by 5 bases and J by 4 bases, with 16 bases between the two germline ends. The CDR3 totals 15 residues. Germline loops: CDR1 SGHVS, CDR2 FNYEAQ. The CDR3 reads CASSPDRWEADTQYF. As DNA, the CDR3 is TGTGCCAGCAGCCCGGACAGATGGGAGGCAGATACGCAGTATTTT.